The rows below give T cell receptor beta chains drawn from one sample of a study of spatial heterogeneity in lung cancer. TCRdb analysed the 5' RACE reads with MiXCR anew, one entry per CDR3 protein. The profile shows 7,500 to 10,000 distinct CDR3 sequences, over 50% of them singletons. The specimen was lung tumor tissue, collected at surgery. The receptor set was obtained from a female donor with early-stage non-small cell lung cancer. CDR3s include the opening cysteine and the closing phenylalanine or tryptophan. The D gene is left open where the match is weak. Size values are once, few and many counts, or a class for expanded clones, and some rows have none.

CDR3aa: CASSLRWTASNTGELFF
CDR3nt: TGTGCCAGCAGCTTAAGGTGGACAGCCAGTAACACCGGGGAGCTGTTTTTT
v_gene: TRBV7-9
j_gene: TRBJ2-2
abundance: -
d_gene: -

CDR3aa: CAIRGQGRTDTQYF
CDR3nt: TGTGCCATCAGGGGACAGGGTCGCACAGATACGCAGTATTTT
v_gene: TRBV10-3
j_gene: TRBJ2-3
abundance: -
d_gene: TRBD1

CDR3aa: CASSFHVGELFF
CDR3nt: TGTGCCAGCAGCTTTCACGTGGGGGAGCTGTTTTTT
v_gene: TRBV5-5
j_gene: TRBJ2-2
abundance: -
d_gene: -

CDR3aa: CASSVQRAPTDTQYF
CDR3nt: TGTGCCAGCAGCGTACAGCGGGCGCCCACAGATACGCAGTATTTT
v_gene: TRBV11-2
j_gene: TRBJ2-3
abundance: -
d_gene: -

CDR3aa: CASGFGTAFYNEQFF
CDR3nt: TGTGCTAGTGGTTTCGGGACAGCTTTCTACAATGAGCAGTTCTTC
v_gene: TRBV12-5
j_gene: TRBJ2-1
abundance: -
d_gene: TRBD1

CDR3aa: CSARRGQGGQPQHF
CDR3nt: TGCAGTGCTCGAAGGGGACAGGGCGGTCAGCCCCAGCATTTT
v_gene: TRBV20-1
j_gene: TRBJ1-5
abundance: -
d_gene: TRBD1

CDR3aa: CASSYSVGELFF
CDR3nt: TGTGCCAGCAGTTACTCGGTCGGGGAGCTGTTTTTT
v_gene: TRBV6-5
j_gene: TRBJ2-2
abundance: -
d_gene: -

CDR3aa: CASSLTGANEKLFF
CDR3nt: TGCGCCAGCAGCTTGACAGGGGCTAATGAAAAACTGTTTTTT
v_gene: TRBV5-1
j_gene: TRBJ1-4
abundance: -
d_gene: TRBD1

CDR3aa: CASSGGTRLDTQYF
CDR3nt: TGTGCCAGCAGCGGCGGGACTAGATTAGATACGCAGTATTTT
v_gene: TRBV7-6
j_gene: TRBJ2-3
abundance: medium-sized
d_gene: TRBD2

CDR3aa: CASSQGGRLAGKTNTGELFF
CDR3nt: TGCGCCAGCAGCCAAGGGGGCCGACTAGCGGGCAAAACGAACACCGGGGAGCTGTTTTTT
v_gene: TRBV4-1
j_gene: TRBJ2-2
abundance: -
d_gene: TRBD2

CDR3aa: CAISERNIQYF
CDR3nt: TGTGCCATCAGTGAAAGAAACATTCAGTACTTC
v_gene: TRBV10-3
j_gene: TRBJ2-4
abundance: few
d_gene: -

CDR3aa: CASSFRGLGYTF
CDR3nt: TGTGCCAGCAGTTTTCGGGGGCTTGGCTACACCTTC
v_gene: TRBV12-3/TRBV12-4
j_gene: TRBJ1-2
abundance: -
d_gene: -

CDR3aa: CASSLDGLLAGYNEQFF
CDR3nt: TGCGCCAGCAGCTTGGACGGGCTACTAGCGGGCTACAATGAGCAGTTCTTC
v_gene: TRBV5-1
j_gene: TRBJ2-1
abundance: -
d_gene: TRBD2

CDR3aa: CASRGGPVVDTQYF
CDR3nt: TGTGCCAGCAGAGGCGGACCGGTGGTGGATACGCAGTATTTT
v_gene: TRBV6-1
j_gene: TRBJ2-3
abundance: -
d_gene: -

CDR3aa: CSVGLGLNTEAFF
CDR3nt: TGCAGCGTTGGGTTGGGGTTGAACACTGAAGCTTTCTTT
v_gene: TRBV29-1
j_gene: TRBJ1-1
abundance: few
d_gene: -

CDR3aa: CASSLAGNYEQYF
CDR3nt: TGTGCCAGCAGCTTAGCGGGGAACTACGAGCAGTACTTC
v_gene: TRBV7-2
j_gene: TRBJ2-7
abundance: -
d_gene: -

CDR3aa: CASSLGPGNTEAFF
CDR3nt: TGCGCCAGCAGCTTGGGTCCTGGGAACACTGAAGCTTTCTTT
v_gene: TRBV5-1
j_gene: TRBJ1-1
abundance: few
d_gene: -

CDR3aa: CASSLAVGRAGNIQYF
CDR3nt: TGTGCCAGCAGCTTAGCCGTAGGCAGGGCTGGAAACATTCAGTACTTC
v_gene: TRBV7-2
j_gene: TRBJ2-4
abundance: few
d_gene: -

CDR3aa: CASRTSAVDTQYF
CDR3nt: TGCGCCAGCAGGACTAGTGCCGTAGATACGCAGTATTTT
v_gene: TRBV5-1
j_gene: TRBJ2-3
abundance: -
d_gene: -

CDR3aa: CASSLESAGKTEAFF
CDR3nt: TGCGCCAGCAGCTTGGAGTCGGCAGGGAAGACTGAAGCTTTCTTT
v_gene: TRBV5-1
j_gene: TRBJ1-1
abundance: -
d_gene: -

CDR3aa: CASTLGSKWEQYF
CDR3nt: TGTGCCAGCACCCTGGGTAGCAAGTGGGAGCAGTACTTC
v_gene: TRBV12-3/TRBV12-4
j_gene: TRBJ2-7
abundance: -
d_gene: -

CDR3aa: CAISEFTGELFF
CDR3nt: TGTGCCATCAGTGAGTTCACCGGGGAGCTGTTTTTT
v_gene: TRBV10-3
j_gene: TRBJ2-2
abundance: -
d_gene: -

CDR3aa: CASSHDRGEAFF
CDR3nt: TGTGCCAGCAGCCACGACAGGGGCGAAGCTTTCTTT
v_gene: TRBV4-2
j_gene: TRBJ1-1
abundance: few
d_gene: TRBD1

CDR3aa: CASSTSGVPEAFF
CDR3nt: TGTGCCAGCAGCACCTCAGGGGTCCCTGAAGCTTTCTTT
v_gene: TRBV11-2
j_gene: TRBJ1-1
abundance: -
d_gene: -

CDR3aa: CASSYFRSYEQYF
CDR3nt: TGTGCCAGCAGTTACTTTCGATCCTACGAGCAGTACTTC
v_gene: TRBV12-3/TRBV12-4
j_gene: TRBJ2-7
abundance: -
d_gene: -

CDR3aa: CASSLGPGKQETQYF
CDR3nt: TGTGCCAGCAGCCTAGGGCCCGGGAAACAAGAGACCCAGTACTTC
v_gene: TRBV11-2
j_gene: TRBJ2-5
abundance: -
d_gene: -

CDR3aa: CASSEWDSYSPLHF
CDR3nt: TGTGCCAGCAGTGAATGGGACAGCTATTCACCCCTCCACTTT
v_gene: TRBV25-1
j_gene: TRBJ1-6
abundance: -
d_gene: TRBD1

CDR3aa: CASSQVGQLGTEAFF
CDR3nt: TGTGCCAGCAGCCAAGTGGGACAGTTAGGCACTGAAGCTTTCTTT
v_gene: TRBV4-2
j_gene: TRBJ1-1
abundance: -
d_gene: TRBD1

CDR3aa: CASSLRTSGGEQFF
CDR3nt: TGTGCCAGCAGCTTACGGACTAGCGGTGGTGAGCAGTTCTTC
v_gene: TRBV7-3
j_gene: TRBJ2-1
abundance: large
d_gene: TRBD2

CDR3aa: CASGIGRDQPQHF
CDR3nt: TGTGCCAGCGGAATTGGACGGGATCAGCCCCAGCATTTT
v_gene: TRBV27
j_gene: TRBJ1-5
abundance: -
d_gene: -

CDR3aa: CASSLPRGNTEAFF
CDR3nt: TGTGCCAGCAGTCTGCCCAGGGGGAACACTGAAGCTTTCTTT
v_gene: TRBV12-3/TRBV12-4
j_gene: TRBJ1-1
abundance: few
d_gene: -

CDR3aa: CAWSFIQGSGNTIYF
CDR3nt: TGTGCCTGGAGCTTTATACAGGGATCTGGAAACACCATATATTTT
v_gene: TRBV30
j_gene: TRBJ1-3
abundance: -
d_gene: -

CDR3aa: CASRPQPLYGQYF
CDR3nt: TGCGCCAGCAGACCGCAACCCCTTTATGGGCAGTACTTC
v_gene: TRBV5-1
j_gene: TRBJ2-7
abundance: -
d_gene: -

CDR3aa: CASSFGGTSPEGTQYF
CDR3nt: TGCGCCAGCAGCTTCGGTGGGACTAGCCCCGAGGGGACCCAGTACTTC
v_gene: TRBV5-1
j_gene: TRBJ2-5
abundance: -
d_gene: TRBD2

CDR3aa: CAISGISFFDILNTEAFF
CDR3nt: TGTGCCATCAGTGGAATTTCCTTTTTCGACATCCTGAACACTGAAGCTTTCTTT
v_gene: TRBV10-3
j_gene: TRBJ1-1
abundance: -
d_gene: -

CDR3aa: CASSTEGLADNEQFF
CDR3nt: TGTGCCAGCAGTACCGAGGGACTAGCGGACAATGAGCAGTTCTTC
v_gene: TRBV27
j_gene: TRBJ2-1
abundance: few
d_gene: TRBD2

CDR3aa: CASSLGSSYNEQFF
CDR3nt: TGTGCCAGCAGCTTGGGCAGCTCCTACAATGAGCAGTTCTTC
v_gene: TRBV7-8
j_gene: TRBJ2-1
abundance: -
d_gene: -

CDR3aa: CSAGAADLGAHEQYF
CDR3nt: TGCAGTGCCGGGGCTGCGGACCTGGGAGCACACGAGCAGTACTTC
v_gene: TRBV20-1
j_gene: TRBJ2-7
abundance: -
d_gene: -

CDR3aa: CASSALGQGAQPQHF
CDR3nt: TGTGCCAGTAGTGCCCTAGGACAGGGCGCTCAGCCCCAGCATTTT
v_gene: TRBV19
j_gene: TRBJ1-5
abundance: -
d_gene: TRBD1

CDR3aa: CASRGWSKRTGELFF
CDR3nt: TGTGCCAGTCGAGGATGGTCCAAGCGCACCGGGGAGCTGTTTTTT
v_gene: TRBV6-5
j_gene: TRBJ2-2
abundance: -
d_gene: -

CDR3aa: CASSLRGLTHNSPLHF
CDR3nt: TGTGCCAGCAGCTTAAGGGGCCTTACTCATAATTCACCCCTCCACTTT
v_gene: TRBV11-2
j_gene: TRBJ1-6
abundance: -
d_gene: -

CDR3aa: CSARRGITEAFF
CDR3nt: TGCAGTGCCAGGAGGGGAATCACTGAAGCTTTCTTT
v_gene: TRBV20-1
j_gene: TRBJ1-1
abundance: few
d_gene: -

CDR3aa: CASSLGSRTGDGNEQFF
CDR3nt: TGTGCCAGCAGCTTGGGGTCCAGGACAGGGGACGGGAATGAGCAGTTCTTC
v_gene: TRBV5-5
j_gene: TRBJ2-1
abundance: few
d_gene: TRBD1

CDR3aa: CSARTGGGTEAFF
CDR3nt: TGCAGCGCCAGGACAGGGGGCGGCACTGAAGCTTTCTTT
v_gene: TRBV29-1
j_gene: TRBJ1-1
abundance: once
d_gene: TRBD1

CDR3aa: CASSQLPDQPQHF
CDR3nt: TGTGCCAGCAGCCAACTCCCCGACCAGCCCCAGCATTTT
v_gene: TRBV4-2
j_gene: TRBJ1-5
abundance: -
d_gene: -

CDR3aa: CASSLDPSQPQHF
CDR3nt: TGTGCCAGCAGCTTAGACCCAAGTCAGCCCCAGCATTTT
v_gene: TRBV7-2
j_gene: TRBJ1-5
abundance: hyperexpanded
d_gene: -

CDR3aa: CASSLGQGGYTF
CDR3nt: TGTGCCAGCAGCTTGGGGCAAGGTGGCTACACCTTC
v_gene: TRBV5-6
j_gene: TRBJ1-2
abundance: few
d_gene: -

CDR3aa: CASSPGRGEYEQYF
CDR3nt: TGTGCCAGCAGCCCAGGCCGGGGGGAATACGAGCAGTACTTC
v_gene: TRBV7-3
j_gene: TRBJ2-7
abundance: -
d_gene: TRBD2

CDR3aa: CASSLGRGPTYEQYF
CDR3nt: TGTGCCAGCAGCTTAGGGCGGGGGCCAACCTACGAGCAGTACTTC
v_gene: TRBV13
j_gene: TRBJ2-7
abundance: medium-sized
d_gene: -

CDR3aa: CASRTRSHEQYF
CDR3nt: TGTGCCAGCAGAACGCGCTCCCACGAGCAGTACTTC
v_gene: TRBV5-5
j_gene: TRBJ2-7
abundance: -
d_gene: -

CDR3aa: CASAGPNYGYTF
CDR3nt: TGTGCCAGTGCAGGGCCAAACTATGGCTACACCTTC
v_gene: TRBV19
j_gene: TRBJ1-2
abundance: -
d_gene: -

CDR3aa: CASLRSSTGELFF
CDR3nt: TGTGCCAGCCTGAGATCGTCCACCGGGGAGCTGTTTTTT
v_gene: TRBV4-2
j_gene: TRBJ2-2
abundance: few
d_gene: -

CDR3aa: CASSRHRTDTQYF
CDR3nt: TGTGCCAGCAGCCGGCACCGCACAGATACGCAGTATTTT
v_gene: TRBV11-3
j_gene: TRBJ2-3
abundance: -
d_gene: -

CDR3aa: CASSSDRRNEQFF
CDR3nt: TGTGCCAGCAGCTCCGACAGGCGGAATGAGCAGTTCTTC
v_gene: TRBV7-3
j_gene: TRBJ2-1
abundance: -
d_gene: -

CDR3aa: CASLTRRKGDTQYF
CDR3nt: TGTGCCAGCTTGACTAGAAGGAAGGGGGATACGCAGTATTTT
v_gene: TRBV6-1
j_gene: TRBJ2-3
abundance: -
d_gene: -